The table lists the clone carrying this T cell receptor (beta chain) with a count of one. The ends were cut back, 10 bases at V and 3 bases at J, with 19 bases in the middle. Germline lookup yields CDR1 MNHEY and CDR2 SVGAGI. The CDR3 is 14 residues long. The data originate from a study of blood T cell repertoires in COVID-19. As for the study in general: Samples of COVID-19 (acute and convalescent) were obtained from the United States, Italy and Spain.

Produced via immunoSEQ multiplex PCR; TCRdb's table is partial and in-frame only. The sample yields under 200,000 clones, approximately 87% seen once. V is TRBV6-5 and J is TRBJ2-7; possibly TRBD1 for D (5 bases). What was sequenced was peripheral blood. The TCR sequence derives from a woman between 65 and 79 years old with acute or convalescent COVID-19. DNA of the CDR3: TGTGCCACCTCACCCTATCAGGGAATCTACGAGCAGTACTTC. It yields the protein CATSPYQGIYEQYF.